This T cell receptor (beta chain) was found in a study of CD8 T cells in ankylosing spondylitis. For TCR beta, libraries came from quantitative 5'-RACE with molecular barcodes. TCRdb reanalysed the 5' RACE reads using MiXCR and keeps one entry per CDR3 protein. The table shows about 140,000 distinct CDR3 sequences, with roughly 10% occurring only once. Per the germline V gene, CDR1 is MNHEY and CDR2 is SVGEGT. V lost 6 bases, J lost 7 bases, and 9 bases stayed unmatched. This CDR3 spans 16 amino acids. Material: blood, either unsorted or a sorted T cell fraction (not recorded which). This receptor was taken from a female donor with ankylosing spondylitis or in good health (not recorded which). The chain uses TRBV6-2 or TRBV6-3 and TRBJ2-1; TRBD2 matches at 13 bases. CDR3 coding DNA: TGTGCCAGCAGCGGACTAGCGGGAGTTTCTTGGAATGAGCAGTTCTTC. This sequence encodes CASSGLAGVSWNEQFF.